This T cell receptor beta chain was captured by sequencing in a study of OX40 agonist ivuxolimab in advanced cancers. Profiled with immunoSEQ multiplex PCR; TCRdb holds only in-frame clones, not every one. The sample records fewer than 85,000 clones, approximately 90% being singletons. The receptor's source is an adult with an advanced solid tumor such as melanoma, head and neck, liver or kidney cancer. Sequencing used CD4+ or CD8+ T cells sorted from blood, obtained in a trial of the OX40 agonist ivuxolimab.

CDR3 DNA sequence: TGTGCCAGCGGAGAGACAGGGGGCGATGAAAAACTGTTTTTT. Translating it yields CASGETGGDEKLFF. The chain links TRBV7-6 to TRBJ1-4; 10 bases map to TRBD1. CDR1 is SGHVS and CDR2 is FNYEAQ in the germline V gene. The CDR3 runs to 14 residues. The V gene end was trimmed by 8 bases and the J gene end by 6 bases; junction bases not matched to a gene: 6.